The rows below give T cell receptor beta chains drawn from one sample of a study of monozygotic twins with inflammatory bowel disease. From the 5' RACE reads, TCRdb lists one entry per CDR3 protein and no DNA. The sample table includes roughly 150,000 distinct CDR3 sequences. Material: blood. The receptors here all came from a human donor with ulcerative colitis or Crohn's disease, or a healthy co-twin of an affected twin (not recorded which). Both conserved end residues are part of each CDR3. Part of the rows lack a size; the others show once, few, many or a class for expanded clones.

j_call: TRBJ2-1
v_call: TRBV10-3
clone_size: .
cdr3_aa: CAISGGDNSYNEQFF

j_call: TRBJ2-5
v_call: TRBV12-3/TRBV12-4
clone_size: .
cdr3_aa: CASSFVGLAGGPQETQYF

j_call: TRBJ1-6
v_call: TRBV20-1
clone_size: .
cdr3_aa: CSARYRGLNSPLHF

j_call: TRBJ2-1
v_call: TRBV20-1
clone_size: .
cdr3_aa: CSARERRGHNYNEQFF

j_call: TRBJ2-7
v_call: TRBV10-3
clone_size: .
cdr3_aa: CAISEAGRLHEQYF

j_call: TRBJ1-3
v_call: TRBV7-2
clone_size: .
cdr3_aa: CASSLGWGGNTIYF

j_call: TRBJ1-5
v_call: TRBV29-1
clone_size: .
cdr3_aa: CSASDKSNQPQHF

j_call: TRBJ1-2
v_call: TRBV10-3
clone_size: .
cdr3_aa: CAISEGSQGGYGYTF

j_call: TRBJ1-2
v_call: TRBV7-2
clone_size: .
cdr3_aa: CASSLGWESYGYTF

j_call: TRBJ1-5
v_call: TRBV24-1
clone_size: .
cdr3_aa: CATSDGGRGRDQPQHF

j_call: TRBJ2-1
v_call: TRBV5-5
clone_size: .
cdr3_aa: CASNLGGWSEQFF

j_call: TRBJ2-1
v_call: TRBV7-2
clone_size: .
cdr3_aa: CASSLDGWASRYNEQFF

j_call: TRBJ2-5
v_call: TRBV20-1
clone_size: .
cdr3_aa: CSASTGPGTQYF

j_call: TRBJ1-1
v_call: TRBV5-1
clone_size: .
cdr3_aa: CASSQKVQNTEAFF

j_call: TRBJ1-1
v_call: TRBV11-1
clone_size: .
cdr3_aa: CASSLGVATEAFF

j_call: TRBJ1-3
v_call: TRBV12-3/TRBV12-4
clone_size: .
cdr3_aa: CASILDLNTIYF

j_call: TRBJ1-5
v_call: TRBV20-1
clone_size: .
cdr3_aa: CSAGRQGDQPQHF

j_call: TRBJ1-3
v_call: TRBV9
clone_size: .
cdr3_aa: CASSVAGRGLAGNTIYF

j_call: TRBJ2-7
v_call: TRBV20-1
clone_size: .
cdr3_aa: CSARALRRTYEQYF

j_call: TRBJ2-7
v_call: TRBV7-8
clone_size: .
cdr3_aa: CASSFLQGVAVYEQYF

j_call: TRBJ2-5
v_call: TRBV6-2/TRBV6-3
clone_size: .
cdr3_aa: CAAKETGRHETQYF

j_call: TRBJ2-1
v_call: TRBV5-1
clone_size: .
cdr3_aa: CASQFPAGEGNEQFF

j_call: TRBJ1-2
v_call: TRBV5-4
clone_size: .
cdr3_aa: CASSRQGHYGYTF

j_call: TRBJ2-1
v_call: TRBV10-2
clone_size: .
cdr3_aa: CASSLQDYNEQFF

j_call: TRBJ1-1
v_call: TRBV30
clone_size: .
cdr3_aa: CAWSFISGGRAFF

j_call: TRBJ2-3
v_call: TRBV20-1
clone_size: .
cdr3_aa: CSAGAGTHTDTQYF

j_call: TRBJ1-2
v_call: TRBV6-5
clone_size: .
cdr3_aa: CASSNPGGSYGYTF

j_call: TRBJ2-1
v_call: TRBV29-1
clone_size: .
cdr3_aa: CSVQLAGQDNEQFF

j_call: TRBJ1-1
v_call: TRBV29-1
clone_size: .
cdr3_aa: CSVAGTGFEAFF

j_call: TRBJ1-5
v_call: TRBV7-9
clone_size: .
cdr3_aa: CASSLEMGSLPQPQHF

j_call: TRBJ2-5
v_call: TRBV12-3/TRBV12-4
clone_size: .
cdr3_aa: CASRERDLRGETQYF

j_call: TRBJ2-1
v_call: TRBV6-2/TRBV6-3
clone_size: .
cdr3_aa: CASKYEFFNEQFF

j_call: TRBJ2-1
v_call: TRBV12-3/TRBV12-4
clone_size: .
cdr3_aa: CASSTGLVINEQFF

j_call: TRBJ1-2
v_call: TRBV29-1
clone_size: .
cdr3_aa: CSGGQGAIASNGYTF

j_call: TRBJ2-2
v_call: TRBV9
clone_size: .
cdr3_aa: CASGPIQPVTGELFF

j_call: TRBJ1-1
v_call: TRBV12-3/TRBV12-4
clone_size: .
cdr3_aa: CASSLIRPEAEAFF

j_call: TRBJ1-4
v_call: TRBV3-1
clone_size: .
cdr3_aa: CASSQDLAGTGGASNEKLFF

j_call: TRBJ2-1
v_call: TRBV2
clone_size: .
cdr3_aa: CASRGSLLGSYNEQFF

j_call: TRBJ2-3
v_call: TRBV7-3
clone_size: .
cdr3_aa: CASSSRGGPADTQYF

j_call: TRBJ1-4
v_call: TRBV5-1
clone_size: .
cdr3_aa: CASSFETAARPEKLFF

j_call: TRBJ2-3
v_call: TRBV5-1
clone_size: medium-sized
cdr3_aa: CASSLDSGTDTQYF

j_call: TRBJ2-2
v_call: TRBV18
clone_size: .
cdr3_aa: CASSPTTGSNTGELFF

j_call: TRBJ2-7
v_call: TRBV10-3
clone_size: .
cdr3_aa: CAISERGGSGASEQYF

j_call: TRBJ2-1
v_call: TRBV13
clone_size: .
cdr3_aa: CASSHPARGLDLHRSSYNEQFF

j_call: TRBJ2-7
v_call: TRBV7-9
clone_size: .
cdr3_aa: CASTIAGGRATYEQYF

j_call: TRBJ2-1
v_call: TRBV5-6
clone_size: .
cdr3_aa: CASSLEGLEQFF

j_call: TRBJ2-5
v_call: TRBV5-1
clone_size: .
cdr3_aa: CASSVGQGYQETQYF

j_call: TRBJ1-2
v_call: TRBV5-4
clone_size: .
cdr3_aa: CASNPGGRRTNYGYTF

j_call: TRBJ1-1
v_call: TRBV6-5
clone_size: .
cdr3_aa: CASSYSIWGATEAFF

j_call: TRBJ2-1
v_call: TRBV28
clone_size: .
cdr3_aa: CASSRPGTGVHNEQFF

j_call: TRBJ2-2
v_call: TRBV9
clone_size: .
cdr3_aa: CASSVDGGSAGELFF

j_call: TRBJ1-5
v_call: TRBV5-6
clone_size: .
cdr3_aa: CASSSRVRNQPQHF

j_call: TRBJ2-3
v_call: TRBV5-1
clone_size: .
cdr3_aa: CASSLTSGSGRDTQYF

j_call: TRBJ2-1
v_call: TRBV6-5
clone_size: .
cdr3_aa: CASSFSGLYNEQFF

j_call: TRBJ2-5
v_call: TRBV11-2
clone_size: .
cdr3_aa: CASSLNPDRGQETQYF

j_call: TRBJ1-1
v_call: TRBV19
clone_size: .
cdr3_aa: CASSIPERNTEAFF

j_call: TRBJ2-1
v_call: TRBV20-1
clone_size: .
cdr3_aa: CSARDLGGLAYEQFF

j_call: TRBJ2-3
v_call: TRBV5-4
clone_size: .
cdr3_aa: CASSLFGSLTDTQYF

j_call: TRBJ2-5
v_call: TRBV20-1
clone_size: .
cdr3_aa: CSARTSGREETQYF